A single TCR beta chain is shown here with its context. The antigen is undetermined. The PCR had 60 Vbeta and 13 Jbeta primers. Some clones are missing from TCRdb's copy, which holds only in-frame ones; the method was immunoSEQ multiplex PCR. The table lists more than 70,000 clones, over 70% of them singletons, with just over 3% in the top ten. Per germline, CDR1 LNHDA and CDR2 SQIVND (reference sequence). The CDR3 has 14 residues. The V end lost 7 bases, the J end lost 4 bases, and 14 bases lay between the germline ends. The data derive from a study of cytomegalovirus exposure and HLA in healthy donors. Findings and caveats of the study: It was approximately 150 TCR beta chains that were listed as cytomegalovirus-associated.

Sequenced material: PBMCs. The source is a man aged 40-49 years in good health and CMV-seronegative. The chain joins TRBV19 to TRBJ2-1; maybe TRBD1 (6 bases). CDR3 DNA sequence: TGTGCCAGTATGGAGACAGGCTCATACAATGAGCAGTTCTTC. It codes for CASMETGSYNEQFF.